Presented here are 27 T cell receptor beta chains from one specimen sequenced in a study of blood T cell repertoires in COVID-19. Repertoires were generated with immunoSEQ multiplex PCR, while TCRdb's copy carries only in-frame clones and drops some. Among about 150,000 clones listed, around four fifths were seen once. Sequenced: peripheral blood. These receptor sequences come from a man in his 70s with acute or convalescent COVID-19.

The chain recombines TRBV15 with TRBJ2-4; 8 nucleotides line up with TRBD1. Losses at the gene ends were 2 bases for V and 6 bases for J; bases not matched to a gene: 6. The CDR3 has 15 amino acids. Germline V gene data show CDR1 as LNHNV and CDR2 as YYDKDF (reference sequence). In DNA, the CDR3 is TGTGCCACCAGCAGAACAGGCAGGGGGCTAAACATTCAGTACTTC. This encodes CATSRTGRGLNIQYF.

This chain joins TRBV9 and TRBJ2-2; TRBD1 might be the D (5 bases). The V gene's germline CDR1 is SGDLS and CDR2 YYNGEE. The CDR3 spans 14 residues. Trimming left V 3 bases short and J 5 bases short, with 11 bases between. The CDR3 sequence is CASSAHRGTGELFF. CDR3 nucleotide sequence: TGTGCCAGCAGCGCCCATAGGGGAACCGGGGAGCTGTTTTTT.

The chain links TRBV6-5 to TRBJ1-5; no clear D gene. V dropped 6 bases and J dropped 0 bases, with 12 bases sitting between them. The CDR3 has 15 amino acids. Germline values: CDR1 MNHEY, CDR2 SVGAGI. CDR3 amino acids: CASSPRSPSNQPQHF. DNA for the CDR3: TGTGCCAGCAGCCCCAGATCCCCTAGCAATCAGCCCCAGCATTTT.

The chain carries TRBV7-8 and TRBJ2-7; 12 nucleotides agree with TRBD2. Germline trimming cut 1 base from V and 3 bases from J; bases unmatched to any gene: 1. This CDR3 comprises 15 residues. Germline values: CDR1 SGHVS, CDR2 FQNEAQ. In DNA, the CDR3 is TGTGCCAGCAGCTTAGGACTAGCGGGGGACTACGAGCAGTACTTC. This encodes CASSLGLAGDYEQYF.

The CDR3 spells CASSQEGVPEAFF. In DNA, the CDR3 is TGTGCCAGCAGCCAGGAGGGAGTCCCTGAAGCTTTCTTT. The chain combines TRBV5-5 with TRBJ1-1; D call uncertain. The CDR3 totals 13 residues. Germline CDR1 SGHKS, CDR2 YYEKEE (reference sequence). Trimming took 4 bases from V and 6 from J, leaving 13 bases between them. Drawing the rest from reference TRBV5-5 and TRBJ1-1, the complete variable domain is DAGVTQSPTHLIKTRGQQVTLRCSPISGHKSVSWYQQVLGQGPQFIFQYYEKEERGRGNFPDRFSARQFPNYSSELNVNALLLGDSALYLCASSQEGVPEAFFGQGTRLTVV.

The J gene is TRBJ2-1, the V gene TRBV5-1, with 10 bases identical to TRBD2. There are 15 residues in the CDR3. Germline V gene data show CDR1 as SGHRS and CDR2 as YFSETQ. V lost 4 bases, J lost 4 bases, and 5 bases stayed unmatched. CDR3: CASSPDSGRYNEQFF. As DNA, the CDR3 is TGCGCCAGCAGCCCAGATAGCGGGAGGTACAATGAGCAGTTCTTC. The full variable domain, in which reference TRBV5-1 and TRBJ2-1 provide the parts outside the CDR3, is KAGVTQTPRYLIKTRGQQVTLSCSPISGHRSVSWYQQTPGQGLQFLFEYFSETQRNKGNFPGRFSGRQFSNSRSEMNVSTLELGDSALYLCASSPDSGRYNEQFFGPGTRLTVL.

This clone was observed many times. The chain joins TRBV5-1 to TRBJ2-7; possible D gene TRBD1, 5 bases. The V and J ends lost 5 bases and 4 bases respectively, with 19 bases between them. Per the germline V gene, CDR1 is SGHRS and CDR2 is YFSETQ. The CDR3 has 15 amino acids. The CDR3 here is CASSYDSLSAYEQYF. The DNA for the CDR3 is TGCGCCAGCAGTTACGACAGCCTGTCGGCTTACGAGCAGTACTTC. The entire variable domain, with the rest obtained from reference TRBV5-1 and TRBJ2-7, is as follows: KAGVTQTPRYLIKTRGQQVTLSCSPISGHRSVSWYQQTPGQGLQFLFEYFSETQRNKGNFPGRFSGRQFSNSRSEMNVSTLELGDSALYLCASSYDSLSAYEQYFGPGTRLTVT.

The chain is built from TRBV5-4 and TRBJ2-3; 7 bases match TRBD1. This CDR3 region has 14 residues. Germline CDR1 SGHNT, CDR2 YYREEE (reference sequence). V shed 4 bases and J 4 bases; nucleotides not matched to a gene: 6. For the CDR3, the DNA is TGTGCCAGCAGCCAACAGGGGATCGCAGATACGCAGTATTTT. Translation: CASSQQGIADTQYF.

V and J are TRBV3-1 (or the pseudogene TRBV3-2) and TRBJ2-5; 9 bases are shared with TRBD1. The CDR3 consists of 19 residues. Germline assignment: CDR1 LGHDT and CDR2 YNNKEL (reference sequence). J gave up 1 base and V 2 bases, and 14 bases lay outside the gene matches. The CDR3 coding sequence is TGTGCCAGCAGCCAAACCGGACAGGGGTCGTGGGGGGGCCAAGAGACCCAGTACTTC. Encoded protein: CASSQTGQGSWGGQETQYF.

The sample holds one count of this clone. The rearrangement uses TRBV24-1 and TRBJ2-2, with 8 bases fitting TRBD1. CDR1 and CDR2 (germline): KGHDR, SFDVKD. V was clipped by 1 base and J by 7 bases; unmatched bases: 4. The CDR3 is 15 residues long. CDR3 bases: TGTGCCACCAGTGATTTCCAGGGGGCCGGCGGGGAGCTGTTTTTT. Translated: CATSDFQGAGGELFF.

This clone was picked up one time. The V gene is TRBV15, the J gene TRBJ2-7, with D uncertain. Germline lookup yields CDR1 LNHNV and CDR2 YYDKDF (reference sequence). The length of the CDR3 is 13 residues. With 0 bases removed from V and 2 bases from J, the gap between germline ends came to 5 bases. The CDR3 loop is CATSRDNTYEQYF. As DNA, the CDR3 is TGTGCCACCAGCAGAGATAACACCTACGAGCAGTACTTC.

This chain links TRBV6-6 with TRBJ1-5, with D possibly TRBD1 on 6 matching bases. Germline values: CDR1 MNHNY, CDR2 SVGAGI (reference sequence). The ends were cut back, 3 bases at V and 6 bases at J, with 18 bases in the middle. This CDR3 has 16 residues. This CDR3 reads CASSYISQGVGQPQHF. CDR3 DNA: TGTGCCAGCAGTTATATATCACAGGGAGTGGGTCAGCCCCAGCATTTT.

Written as DNA, the CDR3 is TGTGCCAGCAGTCCCGGACAGGGGATCGTTGCCGGGGCCAACGTCCTGACTTTC. Translating it yields CASSPGQGIVAGANVLTF. The rearrangement links TRBV27 to TRBJ2-6; 9 bases fit TRBD1. Trimming removed 5 bases from V and 4 bases from J; junction bases left unmatched: 12. The CDR3 consists of 18 residues. Germline V gene lookup returns CDR1 MNHEY and CDR2 SMNVEV (reference sequence).

The J gene is TRBJ2-1, the V gene TRBV7-6, with 7 bases that match TRBD1. Germline loops: CDR1 SGHVS, CDR2 FNYEAQ. V lost 1 base and J lost 0; bases outside the gene matches: 0. The length of the CDR3 is 15 residues. The DNA of the CDR3 is TGTGCCAGCAGCTTAGGGGACAGCTCCTACAATGAGCAGTTCTTC. It specifies CASSLGDSSYNEQFF.

The chain is built from TRBV7-9 and TRBJ2-3; 10 positions match TRBD2. The germline CDR1 and CDR2 sequences are SEHNR and FQNEAQ (reference sequence). J gave up 1 base and V 2 bases, and 6 bases lay outside the gene matches. CDR3 length: 17 residues. Written as DNA, the CDR3 is TGTGCCAGCAGCTTATTTCCTAGCGGGAGTGGCACAGATACGCAGTATTTT. Translating it yields CASSLFPSGSGTDTQYF.

A single count supports this clone. CDR3 amino acids: CASRQVNYGYTF. The CDR3, as DNA: TGTGCCAGCAGACAGGTTAACTATGGCTACACCTTC. This chain connects TRBV6-5 to TRBJ1-2; a possible D gene is TRBD1 (5 bases). The CDR3 consists of 12 residues. Germline values: CDR1 MNHEY, CDR2 SVGAGI. Trimming pared 6 bases from V and 1 base from J, leaving 6 bases between.

This clone was seen just once. The chain joins TRBV28 to TRBJ2-5, with 7 bases aligning to TRBD1. Germline V CDR1 and CDR2: MDHEN, SYDVKM. CDR3 length: 15 amino acids. The V gene end was trimmed by 5 bases and the J gene end by 5 bases; junction bases not matched to a gene: 11. The CDR3 loop is CASSPQDRLMETQYF. Written as DNA, the CDR3 is TGTGCCAGCAGTCCCCAGGACAGGTTAATGGAGACCCAGTACTTC.

The chain has TRBV4-2 and TRBJ2-5, with 9 bases that match TRBD2. The ends lost 2 bases at V and 2 bases at J; junction bases unmatched: 6. This CDR3 comprises 16 residues. In germline, CDR1 is LGHNA, CDR2 YNFKEQ. The chain's CDR3 is CASSQRLAGEQETQYF. The DNA of the CDR3 is TGTGCCAGCAGCCAACGATTAGCGGGGGAACAAGAGACCCAGTACTTC.

There are a few counts of this clone. The genes are TRBV7-2 and TRBJ2-1; TRBD2 aligns across 7 bases. The CDR3 is 15 residues long. Germline assignment: CDR1 SGHTA and CDR2 FQGNSA. Trimming at V came to 6 bases and at J to 0 bases, leaving 5 bases not matched to a gene. CDR3 DNA sequence: TGTGCCAGCAGGCTGGGGGGGAGCTCCTACAATGAGCAGTTCTTC. It translates to CASRLGGSSYNEQFF. The whole variable domain, filled in from reference TRBV7-2 and TRBJ2-1, reads GAGVSQSPSNKVTEKGKDVELRCDPISGHTALYWYRQSLGQGLEFLIYFQGNSAPDKSGLPSDRFSAERTGGSVSTLTIQRTQQEDSAVYLCASRLGGSSYNEQFFGPGTRLTVL.

V usage is TRBV19 and J usage is TRBJ1-1; 7 bases map to TRBD1. The V and J ends lost 6 bases and 1 base, in that order; junction bases with no gene match: 5. This CDR3 spans 14 amino acids. In germline, CDR1 is LNHDA, CDR2 SQIVND (reference sequence). The CDR3 sequence is CASRRGQQNTEAFF. The CDR3 DNA reads as TGTGCCAGTAGGAGGGGACAGCAGAACACTGAAGCTTTCTTT.

This CDR3 is CASSQMAGTSGQETQYF. The CDR3 DNA reads TGTGCCAGCAGCCAGATGGCCGGGACTAGCGGCCAAGAGACCCAGTACTTC. The V gene is TRBV3-1 (or the pseudogene TRBV3-2), the J gene TRBJ2-5; 11 nucleotides match TRBD2. The trim removed 3 bases at V and 1 base at J, leaving 7 bases unmatched. Per the germline V gene, CDR1 is LGHDT and CDR2 is YNNKEL (reference sequence). The CDR3 has 17 amino acids.

The chain combines TRBV14 with TRBJ2-7, with 10 bases lining up with TRBD2. Germline assignment: CDR1 SGHDN and CDR2 FVKESK. V dropped 0 bases and J dropped 6; count of bases not matched to a gene: 11. This CDR3 comprises 17 residues. The CDR3 protein is CASSQDIGLAGEGEQYF. In nucleotides, the CDR3 is TGTGCCAGCAGCCAAGATATTGGCCTAGCGGGAGAAGGCGAGCAGTACTTC. Full variable domain (rest looked up from reference TRBV14 and TRBJ2-7): EAGVTQFPSHSVIEKGQTVTLRCDPISGHDNLYWYRRVMGKEIKFLLHFVKESKQDESGMPNNRFLAERTGGTYSTLKVQPAELEDSGVYFCASSQDIGLAGEGEQYFGPGTRLTVT.

This clone was seen a handful of times. The chain recombines TRBV30 with TRBJ1-3, with 10 bases lining up with TRBD1. The germline gives CDR1 GTSNPN, CDR2 SVGIG (reference sequence). Trimming cost V 0 bases and J 7 bases; bases outside gene matches: 3. The CDR3 contains 14 residues. CDR3 region: CAWSVTGGRNTIYF. The DNA of the CDR3 is TGTGCCTGGAGTGTGACAGGGGGCCGTAACACCATATATTTT.

The chain joins TRBV28 to TRBJ1-5, with D possibly being TRBD1 (5 bases). The CDR3 loop spans 15 amino acids. The germline V gene has CDR1 MDHEN and CDR2 SYDVKM. With 6 bases removed from V and 4 bases from J, the gap between germline ends came to 16 bases. CDR3 nucleotides: TGTGCCAGCAGCCCCCTTGGCGGGGGGAATCAGCCCCAGCATTTT. The encoded protein is CASSPLGGGNQPQHF. Filled out from reference TRBV28 and TRBJ1-5, the complete variable domain reads DVKVTQSSRYLVKRTGEKVFLECVQDMDHENMFWYRQDPGLGLRLIYFSYDVKMKEKGDIPEGYSVSREKKERFSLILESASTNQTSMYLCASSPLGGGNQPQHFGDGTRLSIL.

This clone occurred once. This chain links TRBV2 with TRBJ2-1; 8 bases map to TRBD1. CDR1 is SNHLY, CDR2 FYNNEI, per germline. The V segment lost 5 bases and the J segment 12 bases; nucleotides outside the gene matches: 3. This CDR3 comprises 11 residues. The CDR3 region has the DNA TGTGCCAGCAGTTTACAGGGGGGGCAGTTCTTC. Encoded protein: CASSLQGGQFF. Combining the CDR3 with reference TRBV2 and TRBJ2-1 gives the whole variable domain EPEVTQTPSHQVTQMGQEVILRCVPISNHLYFYWYRQILGQKVEFLVSFYNNEISEKSEIFDDQFSVERPDGSNFTLKIRSTKLEDSAMYFCASSLQGGQFFGPGTRLTVL.

The chain couples TRBV19 to TRBJ2-2; weak D call: TRBD1 (6 bases). The CDR3 is made up of 15 amino acids. Between the trimmed V and J ends, which lost 1 base and 2 bases, there was a span of 8 bases. Germline-derived CDR1 and CDR2 are LNHDA and SQIVND (reference sequence). CDR3 sequence: CASSIVDRNTGELFF. The CDR3 DNA reads TGTGCCAGTAGTATAGTGGACAGAAACACCGGGGAGCTGTTTTTT. The whole variable domain, filled in from reference TRBV19 and TRBJ2-2, reads DGGITQSPKYLFRKEGQNVTLSCEQNLNHDAMYWYRQDPGQGLRLIYYSQIVNDFQKGDIAEGYSVSREKKESFPLTVTSAQKNPTAFYLCASSIVDRNTGELFFGEGSRLTVL.

CDR3 loop: CASSLQGSSGNTIYF. As DNA, the CDR3 is TGTGCCAGCTCACTTCAGGGGAGCTCTGGAAACACCATATATTTT. The V and J genes are TRBV18 and TRBJ1-3; weak D call: TRBD1 (6 bases). The V gene lost 4 bases and the J gene lost 0 bases, with 10 bases spanning the gap. This CDR3 is built from 15 residues. Looked up from germline, CDR1 is KGHSH and CDR2 is LQKENI.